This TCR beta chain is from a study of blood T cell repertoires in COVID-19. The V and J ends lost 3 bases and 0 bases respectively, with 8 bases between them. Germline CDR1 and CDR2: SGHKS and YYEKEE (reference sequence). The CDR3 runs to 14 residues. Libraries were prepared by immunoSEQ multiplex PCR; TCRdb keeps only in-frame clonotypes and omits some of them. Seen here are more than 35,000 clones, roughly nine tenths observed once, and the top ten hold less than 7%. The TCR sequence derives from a human donor in a cohort sampled during active COVID-19. Sequencing used peripheral blood. The V gene is TRBV5-5, the J gene TRBJ2-3; D possibly corresponds to TRBD2 (5 bases). CDR3 bases: TGTGCCAGCAGCTCGGGATCAAGCACAGATACGCAGTATTTT. This codes for CASSSGSSTDTQYF.